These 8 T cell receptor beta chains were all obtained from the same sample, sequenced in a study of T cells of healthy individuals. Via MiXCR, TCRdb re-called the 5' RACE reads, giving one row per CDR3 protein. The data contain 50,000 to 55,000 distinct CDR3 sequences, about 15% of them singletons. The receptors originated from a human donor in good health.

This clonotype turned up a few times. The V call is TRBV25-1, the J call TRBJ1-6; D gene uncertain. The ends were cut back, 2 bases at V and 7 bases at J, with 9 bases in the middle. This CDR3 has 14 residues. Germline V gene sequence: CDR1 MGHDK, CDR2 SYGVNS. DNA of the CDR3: TGTGCCAGCAGTGAAGGACGTTCGAATTCACCCCTCCACTTT. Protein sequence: CASSEGRSNSPLHF.

CDR3 amino acids: CASSPFGGKNTEAFF. In nucleotides, the CDR3 is TGTGCCAGCTCACCTTTTGGGGGTAAGAACACTGAAGCTTTCTTT. J is TRBJ1-1 and V is TRBV18; possible D gene TRBD1, 5 bases. This CDR3 comprises 15 residues. Germline V gene lookup returns CDR1 KGHSH and CDR2 LQKENI. The germline V and J ends were trimmed by 3 bases and 1 base, with 12 bases remaining between them.

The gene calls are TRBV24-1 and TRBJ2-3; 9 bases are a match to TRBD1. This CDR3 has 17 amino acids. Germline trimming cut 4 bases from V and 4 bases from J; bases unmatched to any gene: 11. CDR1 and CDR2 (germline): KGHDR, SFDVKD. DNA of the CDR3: TGTGCCACCAGTGACCCACCGGGACAGGGTGGGTCAGATACGCAGTATTTT. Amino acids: CATSDPPGQGGSDTQYF.

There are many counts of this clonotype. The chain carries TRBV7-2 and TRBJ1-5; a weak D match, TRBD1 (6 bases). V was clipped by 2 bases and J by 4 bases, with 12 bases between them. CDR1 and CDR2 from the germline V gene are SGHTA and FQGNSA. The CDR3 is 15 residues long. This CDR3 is CASSLSRGRNQPQHF. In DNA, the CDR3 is TGTGCCAGCAGCTTATCTAGGGGGAGGAATCAGCCCCAGCATTTT.

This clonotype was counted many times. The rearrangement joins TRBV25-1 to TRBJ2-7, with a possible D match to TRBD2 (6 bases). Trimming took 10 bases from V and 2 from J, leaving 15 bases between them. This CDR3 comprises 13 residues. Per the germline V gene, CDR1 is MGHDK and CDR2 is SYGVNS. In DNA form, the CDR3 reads TGTGCCACCTCGGGAGCCTTTACCTACGAGCAGTACTTC. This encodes CATSGAFTYEQYF.

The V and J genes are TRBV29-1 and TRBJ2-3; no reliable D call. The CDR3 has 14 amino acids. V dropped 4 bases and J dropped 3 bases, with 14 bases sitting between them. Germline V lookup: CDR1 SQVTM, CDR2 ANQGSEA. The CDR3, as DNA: TGCAGCGTTGTCCGAGGTTGGTCGACAGATACGCAGTATTTT. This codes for CSVVRGWSTDTQYF.

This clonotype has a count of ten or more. CDR3 protein: CSVVGEGRETQYF. The CDR3 region has the DNA TGCAGCGTTGTGGGTGAGGGTCGGGAGACCCAGTACTTC. The chain recombines TRBV29-1 with TRBJ2-5; maybe TRBD2 (5 bases). V lost 4 bases and J 5 bases, leaving 14 bases between the germline ends. The germline V gene encodes CDR1 SQVTM and CDR2 ANQGSEA. The CDR3 spans 13 residues. The full variable domain, its missing parts supplied by reference TRBV29-1 and TRBJ2-5, is SAVISQKPSRDICQRGTSLTIQCQVDSQVTMMFWYRQQPGQSLTLIATANQGSEATYESGFVIDKFPISRPNLTFSTLTVSNMSPEDSSIYLCSVVGEGRETQYFGPGTRLLVL.

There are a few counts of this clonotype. Here the CDR3 reads CASSLVRQSSGANVLTF. CDR3 DNA sequence: TGCGCCAGCAGCTTGGTGCGCCAGAGCTCTGGGGCCAACGTCCTGACTTTC. V and J are TRBV5-1 and TRBJ2-6; D remains ambiguous. The CDR3 contains 17 residues. V lost 0 bases and J lost 0, with 10 bases in between. Looked up from germline, CDR1 is SGHRS and CDR2 is YFSETQ.